The 23 T cell receptor beta chains below were found in one sample sequenced in a study of Graves' ophthalmopathy and Graves' hyperthyroidism (dated by TCRdb to 2016 to 2019). Sequencing was performed on an Illumina HiSeq 2000. TCR beta CDR3 regions were amplified from RNA transcripts for repertoire sequencing. The first round of RT-PCR was done with HTBI primers and the Qiagen OneStep RT-PCR kit, and was followed by a second round of multiplex PCR, then size selection and purification. TCRdb itself trimmed the public reads at Q25 with fastp, ran MiXCR and retained productive beta chains. Rows are unified per CDR3 protein, each entry keeping the most common DNA and genes. The table for this sample lists about 590,000 distinct CDR3 sequences; approximately 37% of them were counted only once. The ten largest make up roughly 4.5% of the sample. The sample consisted of peripheral blood or thyroid tissue (not recorded which). The origin of the receptors is an adult man with Graves' hyperthyroidism.

This clonotype was seen ten or more times. The rearrangement uses TRBV6-1 and TRBJ1-5; D unresolved. V was trimmed by 0 bases and J by 4 bases, leaving 10 bases between them. The CDR3 covers 15 residues. Germline loops: CDR1 MNHNS, CDR2 SASEGT. CDR3 sequence: CASSEAQWVNQPQHF. CDR3 sequence (DNA): TGTGCCAGCAGTGAAGCGCAGTGGGTAAATCAGCCCCAGCATTTT.

This clonotype was picked up many times. The chain carries TRBV7-9 and TRBJ2-6; 10 bases are shared with TRBD1. This CDR3 spans 17 amino acids. After removal of 6 bases from V and 4 bases from J, the junction contained 9 bases not matched to a gene. Looked up from germline, CDR1 is SEHNR and CDR2 is FQNEAQ (reference sequence). The DNA for the CDR3 is TGTGCCAGCAGTTATGACAGGGGGCTAAGGGGGGCCAACGTCCTGACTTTC. Its translation is CASSYDRGLRGANVLTF.

In its sample, this clonotype was seen many times. The chain carries TRBV6-1 and TRBJ2-2; 7 positions agree with TRBD1. The CDR3 runs to 15 residues. The trim removed 5 bases at V and 2 bases at J, leaving 5 bases unmatched. The germline V gene has CDR1 MNHNS and CDR2 SASEGT. The DNA of the CDR3 is TGTGCCAGCAGTTACCGACAGGGAAACACCGGGGAGCTGTTTTTT. It yields the protein CASSYRQGNTGELFF.

With respect to this clonotype: A much larger clone differs from this one at a single base, so this may be a read error. As the CDR3 is not closed by the conserved phenylalanine or tryptophan, this likely results from a read error. This CDR3 reads CSARKGAYEQYS. In nucleotides, the CDR3 is TGCAGTGCTAGAAAAGGGGCCTACGAGCAGTACTCC. The J gene is TRBJ2-7, the V gene TRBV20-1, with D possibly matching TRBD1 (5 bases). The V gene's germline CDR1 is DFQATT and CDR2 SNEGSKA (reference sequence). The CDR3 totals 12 residues. Trimming left V 2 bases short and J 2 bases short, with 7 bases between.

This clonotype was picked up many times. The V call is TRBV6-2 or TRBV6-3, the J call TRBJ1-6; 9 nucleotides match TRBD1. The CDR3 consists of 14 residues. Germline CDR1 reads MNHEY; CDR2 reads SVGEGT. After removal of 6 bases from V and 8 bases from J, the junction contained 5 bases not matched to a gene. Here the CDR3 DNA reads TGTGCCAGCAGGGTGACAGGGGGTGATTCACCCCTCCACTTT. Translating it yields CASRVTGGDSPLHF.

In its sample, this clonotype was seen many times. This chain joins TRBV2 and TRBJ2-7; 13 bases fit TRBD2. V was pared by 5 bases and J by 10 bases, with 5 bases of the junction left unmatched. Germline V gene lookup returns CDR1 SNHLY and CDR2 FYNNEI. This CDR3 spans 13 amino acids. The CDR3 DNA reads as TGTGCCAGCAGTAATGGACTAGCGGGAGAACAGTACTTC. It codes for CASSNGLAGEQYF.

This clonotype was counted at least ten times. The rearrangement joins TRBV15 to TRBJ2-5, with D possibly being TRBD2 (6 bases). CDR1 and CDR2 (germline): LNHNV, YYDKDF (reference sequence). The CDR3 contains 15 residues. V dropped 1 base and J dropped 5 bases, with 14 bases sitting between them. The CDR3 spells CATSRGHSGGETQYF. The DNA of the CDR3 is TGTGCCACCAGCAGAGGTCACTCTGGGGGGGAGACCCAGTACTTC.

The V call is TRBV7-3, the J call TRBJ2-7, with D perhaps TRBD2 (5 bases). Trimming pared 2 bases from V and 2 bases from J, leaving 13 bases between. In germline, CDR1 is SGHTA, CDR2 FQGTGA. The CDR3 has 15 residues. The CDR3 here is CASSLDLGSPYEQYF. CDR3 in DNA: TGTGCCAGCAGCTTAGACCTAGGGAGTCCCTACGAGCAGTACTTC.

This clonotype was found a few times. V gene TRBV6-5 combines with J gene TRBJ2-2; 8 nucleotides align to TRBD2. CDR1 and CDR2 from the germline V gene are MNHEY and SVGAGI. J was trimmed by 6 bases and V by 6 bases; bases with no gene match: 9. CDR3 length equals 15 residues. The CDR3 sequence is CASRPNPTSAGELFF. The CDR3 DNA reads TGTGCCAGCAGACCGAACCCGACTAGCGCCGGGGAGCTGTTTTTT.

V usage is TRBV29-1 and J usage is TRBJ2-7, with 7 bases matching TRBD1. This CDR3 is built from 11 residues. The trim removed 6 bases at V and 7 bases at J, leaving 6 bases unmatched. Germline V lookup: CDR1 SQVTM, CDR2 ANQGSEA. CDR3 bases: TGCAGCGTCGGACAGGCTAGGGAGCAGTACTTC. Residues: CSVGQAREQYF.

V is TRBV7-6 and J is TRBJ2-3; 13 nucleotides agree with TRBD2. Germline V gives CDR1 SGHVS, CDR2 FNYEAQ. J was trimmed by 2 bases and V by 2 bases; bases with no gene match: 7. The CDR3 loop spans 18 amino acids. As DNA, the CDR3 is TGTGCCAGCAGCTTATTCCCCGGACTAGCGGGAGTCACAGATACGCAGTATTTT. Residues: CASSLFPGLAGVTDTQYF.

This clonotype was counted between two and nine times. The chain employs TRBV7-8 and TRBJ1-2; weak D call: TRBD1 (6 bases). The CDR3 contains 13 residues. The germline V and J ends were trimmed by 5 bases and 7 bases, with 14 bases remaining between them. CDR1 and CDR2 (germline): SGHVS, FQNEAQ. In DNA, the CDR3 is TGTGCCAGCAGCCCACGGGGGGCAGGTGGCTACACCTTC. It translates to CASSPRGAGGYTF.

On this clonotype itself: One end of the junction does not line up with germline, which may come from a read error. The J gene is TRBJ1-1, the V gene TRBV6-6; no definite D call. The CDR3 is 13 residues long. Germline-derived CDR1 and CDR2 are MNHNY and SVGAGI (reference sequence). The CDR3 is CASSYSQNTEASF. The DNA of the CDR3 is TGTGCCAGCAGTTACAGTCAGAACACTGAAGCTTCCTTT.

This clonotype has more than one count but fewer than ten. The rearrangement joins TRBV7-9 to TRBJ2-7; 8 bases map to TRBD1. The V gene's germline CDR1 is SEHNR and CDR2 FQNEAQ (reference sequence). The CDR3 totals 15 residues. J was trimmed by 7 bases and V by 3 bases; bases with no gene match: 11. The CDR3 spells CASSLATGGKAEQYF. The CDR3 DNA sequence: TGTGCCAGCAGCTTGGCCACAGGGGGAAAGGCTGAGCAGTACTTC. The entire variable domain, with the rest obtained from reference TRBV7-9 and TRBJ2-7, is as follows: DTGVSQNPRHKITKRGQNVTFRCDPISEHNRLYWYRQTLGQGPEFLTYFQNEAQLEKSRLLSDRFSAERPKGSFSTLEIQRTEQGDSAMYLCASSLATGGKAEQYFGPGTRLTVT.

The chain carries TRBV29-1 and TRBJ2-7; tentatively, D is TRBD1 (5 bases). CDR3 size: 16 residues. The germline gives CDR1 SQVTM, CDR2 ANQGSEA. Trimming left V 6 bases short and J 2 bases short, with 23 bases between. The DNA for the CDR3 is TGCAGCGTCACATCCAGCAGTTTGGACACAACCTACGAGCAGTACTTC. It is translated as CSVTSSSLDTTYEQYF.

V gene TRBV5-6 combines with J gene TRBJ1-2, with D possibly matching TRBD1 (6 bases). V was pared by 3 bases and J by 1 base, with 13 bases between. The CDR3 sequence is 15 residues long. CDR1 is SGHDT, CDR2 YYEEEE, per germline. CDR3 region: CASSSVGADNYGYTF. CDR3 bases: TGTGCCAGCAGCTCCGTGGGGGCAGATAACTATGGCTACACCTTC.

This clonotype was counted a few times. The chain couples TRBV15 to TRBJ2-3, with D tentatively TRBD1 (5 bases). The length of the CDR3 is 15 residues. Trimming removed 1 base at V and 6 bases at J, with 14 bases between. Germline lookup yields CDR1 LNHNV and CDR2 YYDKDF (reference sequence). CDR3 nucleotide sequence: TGTGCCACCAGCAGAGGAGAAGGGGTCCGGGATACGCAGTATTTT. Residues: CATSRGEGVRDTQYF.

This clonotype has a count of ten or more. V is TRBV2 and J is TRBJ2-5; D is tentatively TRBD1 or TRBD2 (6 bases each). V lost 5 bases, J lost 5 bases, and 12 bases lay in between. Germline CDR1 reads SNHLY; CDR2 reads FYNNEI. This CDR3 is 13 amino acids long. As DNA, the CDR3 is TGTGCCAGCAGTCCAAGAGGGGGGGAGACCCAGTACTTC. Translation gives CASSPRGGETQYF.

The table lists this clonotype with a few counts. The V call is TRBV5-8, the J call TRBJ1-3; 7 bases match TRBD1. J was trimmed by 0 bases and V by 4 bases; bases with no gene match: 10. In germline, CDR1 is SGHTS, CDR2 YDEGEE. This CDR3 is built from 17 residues. In DNA, the CDR3 is TGTGCCAGCAGCCATGTCCTGGGACAGTCCTCTGGAAACACCATATATTTT. Its translation is CASSHVLGQSSGNTIYF.

The V and J genes are TRBV19 and TRBJ2-7, with 7 positions matching TRBD2. Looked up from germline, CDR1 is LNHDA and CDR2 is SQIVND (reference sequence). The CDR3 consists of 14 residues. The DNA for the CDR3 is TGTGCTAGAGCGAGCGGGGAGAGCTCCTACGAGCAGTACTTC. Its translation: CARASGESSYEQYF.

This clonotype has just a few counts. J is TRBJ1-5 and V is TRBV28; 9 bases align to TRBD1. The CDR3 runs 13 residues. The germline V gene has CDR1 MDHEN and CDR2 SYDVKM. Trimming at V came to 6 bases and at J to 11 bases, leaving 8 bases not matched to a gene. The CDR3 loop is CASRIDRGDAQHF. The CDR3 DNA is TGTGCCAGCAGGATAGACAGGGGGGACGCCCAGCATTTT.

The V call is TRBV29-1, the J call TRBJ2-5; 11 nucleotides line up with TRBD1. The ends lost 4 bases at V and 2 bases at J; junction bases unmatched: 9. From germline, CDR1 is SQVTM and CDR2 ANQGSEA. The CDR3 covers 16 residues. The CDR3 loop reads CSVGDRGSAGQETQYF. CDR3 in DNA: TGCAGCGTTGGGGACAGGGGGAGCGCGGGGCAAGAGACCCAGTACTTC.

As regards this clonotype: One base away lies a much larger clone, so this may be a sequencing read error. The V call is TRBV9, the J call TRBJ2-2, with 8 positions matching TRBD2. CDR1 is SGDLS, CDR2 YYNGEE, per germline. V shed 3 bases, J shed 4 bases, and the junction held 5 bases outside the gene matches. The CDR3 contains 15 residues. CDR3 sequence (DNA): TGTGCCAGCAGCGCTAGCGGGTCGGGCACCGGGGAGCTGTTTTTT. Protein: CASSASGSGTGELFF.